This T cell receptor (beta chain) was captured by sequencing in a study of shared clonotypes between healthy human individuals. Study-wide findings and caveats: Despite large depth, sorted-subset datasets appeared incompletely sequenced. When compared with the clonotypes that were shared by all four sorted-subset donors, the non-shared clonotypes turned out to have lower generation probabilities.

V was shortened by 0 bases and J by 7 bases, with 19 bases between the two germline ends. The germline gives CDR1 SGHNT, CDR2 YYREEE (reference sequence). The CDR3 covers 16 residues. In the source study's methods: ImmunoSEQ yielded junction-only sequences lacking quality scores, so filtering differed. Some clones are missing from TCRdb's copy, which holds only in-frame ones; the method was immunoSEQ multiplex PCR. V, J and clone size reflect that table, while D and trimming were determined from the DNA. The table records about 1 million clones, 60% to 80% of them present only once. Researchers partitioned CD4+ cells into CD45RA+ naive and CD45RA-negative memory subsets. Regarding this clone: The antigen is unknown.

The chain links TRBV5-4 to TRBJ2-5, with D tentatively TRBD1 (6 bases). The sequence came from a man aged 18 to 30 in good health. The source material was memory CD4+ T cells sorted from blood. Noted subset: CD45RA-negative fraction. This chain's CDR3 is CASSLAGDTGIWTQYF. The CDR3 nucleotides are TGTGCCAGCAGCTTGGCCGGGGACACAGGTATATGGACCCAGTACTTC.